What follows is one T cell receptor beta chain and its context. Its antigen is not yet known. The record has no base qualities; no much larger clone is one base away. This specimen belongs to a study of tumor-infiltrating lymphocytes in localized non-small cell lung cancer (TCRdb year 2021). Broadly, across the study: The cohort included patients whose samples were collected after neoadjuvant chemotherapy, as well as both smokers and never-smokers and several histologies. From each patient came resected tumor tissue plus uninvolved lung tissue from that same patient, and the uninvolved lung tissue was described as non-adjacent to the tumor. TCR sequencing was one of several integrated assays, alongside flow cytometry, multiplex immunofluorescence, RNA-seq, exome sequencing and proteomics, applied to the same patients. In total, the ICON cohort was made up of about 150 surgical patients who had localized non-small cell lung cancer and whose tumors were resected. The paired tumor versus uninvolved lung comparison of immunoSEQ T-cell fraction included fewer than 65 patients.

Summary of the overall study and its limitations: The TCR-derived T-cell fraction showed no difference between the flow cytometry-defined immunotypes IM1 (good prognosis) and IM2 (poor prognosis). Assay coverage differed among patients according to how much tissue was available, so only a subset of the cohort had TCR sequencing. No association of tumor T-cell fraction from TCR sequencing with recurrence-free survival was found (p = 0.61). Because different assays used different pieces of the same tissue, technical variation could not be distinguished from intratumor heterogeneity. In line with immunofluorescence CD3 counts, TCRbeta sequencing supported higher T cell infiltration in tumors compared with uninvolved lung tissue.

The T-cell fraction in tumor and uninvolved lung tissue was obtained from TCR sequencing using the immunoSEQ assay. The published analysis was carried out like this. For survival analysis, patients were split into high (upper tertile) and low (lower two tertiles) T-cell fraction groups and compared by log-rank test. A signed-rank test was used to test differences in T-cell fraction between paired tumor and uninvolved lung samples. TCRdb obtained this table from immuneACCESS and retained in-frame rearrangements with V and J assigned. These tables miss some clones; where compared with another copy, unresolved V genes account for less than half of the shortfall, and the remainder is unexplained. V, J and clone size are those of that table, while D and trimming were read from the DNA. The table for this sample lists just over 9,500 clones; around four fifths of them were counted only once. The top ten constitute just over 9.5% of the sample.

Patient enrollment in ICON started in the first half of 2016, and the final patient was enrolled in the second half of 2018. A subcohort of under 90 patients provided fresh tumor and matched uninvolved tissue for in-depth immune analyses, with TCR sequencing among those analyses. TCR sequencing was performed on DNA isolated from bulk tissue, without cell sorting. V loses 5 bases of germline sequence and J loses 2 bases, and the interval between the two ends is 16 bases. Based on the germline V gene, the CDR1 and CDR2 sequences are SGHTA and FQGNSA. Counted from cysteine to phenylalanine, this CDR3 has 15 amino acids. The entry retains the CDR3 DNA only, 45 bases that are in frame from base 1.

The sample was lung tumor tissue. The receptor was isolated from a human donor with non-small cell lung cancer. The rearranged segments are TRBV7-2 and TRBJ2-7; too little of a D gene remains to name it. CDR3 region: CASSQPHQAAYEQYF. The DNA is TGTGCCAGCAGCCAACCCCACCAGGCCGCCTACGAGCAGTACTTC.